The clone carrying this T cell receptor (beta chain) was observed a few times. Healthy bone marrow donors made up the donor group. This sample was included in a study of cytomegalovirus exposure and HLA in healthy donors. Turning to the study itself: Drawn from HLA-typed donors, approximately 86 million unique TCRs were held in an early data release.

In the PCR, 60 Vbeta and 13 Jbeta primers were used. Generated by immunoSEQ multiplex PCR, the TCRdb table keeps only in-frame clones and is missing some. The profile shows about 57,000 clones, 75% to 85% of them singletons. The TCR comes from a male donor in good health and CMV-seronegative. What was sequenced was PBMCs.

DNA for the CDR3: TGCGCCAGCAGCTCCGAACAGCCGAACACTGAAGCTTTCTTT. Translation: CASSSEQPNTEAFF. The chain employs TRBV5-1 and TRBJ1-1, with D unclear. CDR1 SGHRS and CDR2 YFSETQ come from the germline V gene. The CDR3 totals 14 residues. V lost 3 bases and J 1 base, leaving 10 bases between the germline ends. Full variable domain (remainder filled in from reference TRBV5-1 and TRBJ1-1): KAGVTQTPRYLIKTRGQQVTLSCSPISGHRSVSWYQQTPGQGLQFLFEYFSETQRNKGNFPGRFSGRQFSNSRSEMNVSTLELGDSALYLCASSSEQPNTEAFFGQGTRLTVV.